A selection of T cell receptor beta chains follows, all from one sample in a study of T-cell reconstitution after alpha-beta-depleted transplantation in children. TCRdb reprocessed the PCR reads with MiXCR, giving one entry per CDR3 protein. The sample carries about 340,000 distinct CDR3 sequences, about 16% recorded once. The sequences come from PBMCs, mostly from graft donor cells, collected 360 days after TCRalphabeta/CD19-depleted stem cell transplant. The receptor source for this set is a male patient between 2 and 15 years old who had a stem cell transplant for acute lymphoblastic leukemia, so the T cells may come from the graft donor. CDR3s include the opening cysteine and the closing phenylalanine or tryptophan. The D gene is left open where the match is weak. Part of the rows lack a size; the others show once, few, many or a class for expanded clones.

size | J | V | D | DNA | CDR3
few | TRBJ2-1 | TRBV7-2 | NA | TGTGCCAGCAGCTTAGAGAGGGTAATTGAGCAGTTCTTC | CASSLERVIEQFF
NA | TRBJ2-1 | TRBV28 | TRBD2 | TGTGCCAGCATAGCCCGCGGGGGCTCCTACAATGAGCAGTTCTTC | CASIARGGSYNEQFF
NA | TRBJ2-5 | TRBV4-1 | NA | TGCGCCAGCAGCCGCCGGATAGCGGAGCAAGAGACCCAGTACTTC | CASSRRIAEQETQYF
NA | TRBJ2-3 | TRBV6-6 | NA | TGTGCCAGCAGTCCGACCATCGTAGATACGCAGTATTTT | CASSPTIVDTQYF
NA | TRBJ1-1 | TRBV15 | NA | TGTGCCACCAGCAGAGAAGGTGCACGGCTCACTGAAGCTTTCTTT | CATSREGARLTEAFF
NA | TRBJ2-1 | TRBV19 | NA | TGTGCCAGTAGTATGAGTCCCTACAATGAGCAGTTCTTC | CASSMSPYNEQFF
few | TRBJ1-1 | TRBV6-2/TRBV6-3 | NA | TGTGCCAGCAGTTGGGCAGGGAGGAGTACTGAAGCTTTCTTT | CASSWAGRSTEAFF
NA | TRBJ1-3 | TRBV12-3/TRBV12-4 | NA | TGTGCCAGCAGTTTATTTGTCTGGAGCTCTGGAAACACCATATATTTT | CASSLFVWSSGNTIYF
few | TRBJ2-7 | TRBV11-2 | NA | TGTGCCAGCAGCTTAGGGTCTTCCTCTCCCTACGAGCAGTACTTC | CASSLGSSSPYEQYF
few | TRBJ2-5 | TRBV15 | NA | TGTGCCACCAGCAGAGGAGGGATCTCAGGGCTGGAGACCCAGTACTTC | CATSRGGISGLETQYF
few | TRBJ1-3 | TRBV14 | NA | TGTGCCAGCAGCCAAGGACAGCCAGACTCTGGAAACACCATATATTTT | CASSQGQPDSGNTIYF
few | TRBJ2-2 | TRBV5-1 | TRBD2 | TGCGCCAGCAGCTTGGGGAGCGGGATCGGAACCGGGGAGCTGTTTTTT | CASSLGSGIGTGELFF
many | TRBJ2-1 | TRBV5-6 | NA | TGTGCCAGCAGCTTTATTCGACACTACAATGAGCAGTTCTTC | CASSFIRHYNEQFF
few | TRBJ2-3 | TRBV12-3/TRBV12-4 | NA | TGTGCCAGCAACTATGGGCTCGGGACCACAGATACGCAGTATTTT | CASNYGLGTTDTQYF
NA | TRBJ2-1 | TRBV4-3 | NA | TGCGCCAGCAGCCAAGTAGGGGTAGCTTACAATGAGCAGTTCTTC | CASSQVGVAYNEQFF
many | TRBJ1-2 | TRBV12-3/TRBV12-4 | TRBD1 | TGTGCCAGCACCGGGGTCCCACAGGGGGCGCCTGGCTATGGCTACACCTTC | CASTGVPQGAPGYGYTF
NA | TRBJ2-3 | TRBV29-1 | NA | TGCAGCGTCTCGCTCGGGGGCTCAGATACGCAGTATTTT | CSVSLGGSDTQYF
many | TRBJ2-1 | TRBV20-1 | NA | TGCAGTGCTAGAGATCTTCGGGGGGCAGGGTACAATGAGCAGTTCTTC | CSARDLRGAGYNEQFF
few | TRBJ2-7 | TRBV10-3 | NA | TGTGCCATCAGTCCGACGGGGGACTACGAGCAGTACTTC | CAISPTGDYEQYF
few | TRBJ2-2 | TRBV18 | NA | TGTGCCAGCTCACCACTCGGAGGGGCAGGGGAGCTGTTTTTT | CASSPLGGAGELFF
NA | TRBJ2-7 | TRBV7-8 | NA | TGTGCCAGCAGCTCCCCCAGCGGGTCCCCTTCCTACGAGCAGTACTTC | CASSSPSGSPSYEQYF
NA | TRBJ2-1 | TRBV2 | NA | TGTGCCAGCGGGGACAATGAGCAGTTCTTC | CASGDNEQFF
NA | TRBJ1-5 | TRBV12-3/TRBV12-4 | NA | TGTGCCAGCAGTTTGATATCGACAGTCGATCAGCCCCAGCATTTT | CASSLISTVDQPQHF
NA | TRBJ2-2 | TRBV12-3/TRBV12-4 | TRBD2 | TGTGCCAGCAGTTTAGGGACTAGCATAAATCCCGGGGAGCTGTTTTTT | CASSLGTSINPGELFF
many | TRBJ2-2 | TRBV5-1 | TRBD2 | TGCGCCAGCAGCCCCAATAGCGGGCCCGGGGAGCTGTTTTTT | CASSPNSGPGELFF
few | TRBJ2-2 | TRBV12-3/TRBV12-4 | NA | TGTGCCAGCAGTTTGTGGATTGGGACCGGGGAGCTGTTTTTT | CASSLWIGTGELFF
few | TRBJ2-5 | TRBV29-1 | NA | TGCAGCGTTGCTGGGCCCGCGTCAGAGACCCAGTACTTC | CSVAGPASETQYF
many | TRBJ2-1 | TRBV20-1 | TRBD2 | TGCAGTGCTAGGTTAGGGGGCGGGAGGGCCTCTGAGCAGTTCTTC | CSARLGGGRASEQFF
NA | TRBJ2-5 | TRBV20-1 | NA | TGCAGTGCTAGAAGACTAGTCCAAGAGACCCAGTACTTC | CSARRLVQETQYF
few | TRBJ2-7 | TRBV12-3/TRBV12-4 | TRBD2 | TGTGCCAGCAGTTGGGGGACTAGCTGGACCTACGAGCAGTACTTC | CASSWGTSWTYEQYF
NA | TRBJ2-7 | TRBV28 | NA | TGTGCCAGCAAGTCTATCGGGGGCTACGAGCAGTACTTC | CASKSIGGYEQYF
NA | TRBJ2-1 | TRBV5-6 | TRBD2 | TGTGCCAGCAGCTTAAGACTAGCGGGAGAGTATAATGAGCAGTTCTTC | CASSLRLAGEYNEQFF
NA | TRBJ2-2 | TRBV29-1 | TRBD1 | TGCAGCGTTGTTATCCCGGACAGGGGCACCGGGGAGCTGTTTTTT | CSVVIPDRGTGELFF
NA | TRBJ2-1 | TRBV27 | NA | TGTGCCAGCAGTACTCAGGGACCCTACAATGAGCAGTTCTTC | CASSTQGPYNEQFF
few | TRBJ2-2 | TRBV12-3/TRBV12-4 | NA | TGTGCCAGCAGTTTGGGAGTAGCGGCGAACACCGGGGAGCTGTTTTTT | CASSLGVAANTGELFF
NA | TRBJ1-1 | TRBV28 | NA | TGTGCCAGCAGCCAAAACACAGGATATCACGGGACTGAAGCTTTCTTT | CASSQNTGYHGTEAFF
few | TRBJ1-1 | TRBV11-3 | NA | TGTGCCAGCCAAGAAGGGAACGGACGAAACACTGAAGCTTTCTTT | CASQEGNGRNTEAFF
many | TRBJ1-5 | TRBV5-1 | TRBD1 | TGCGCCAGCAGCTTGGGGACAGGGGGCTTTCAGCCCCAGCATTTT | CASSLGTGGFQPQHF
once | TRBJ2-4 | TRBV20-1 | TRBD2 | TGCAGTGCTTCAGCGGGGGCCTCCTTAGCCAAAAACATTCAGTACTTC | CSASAGASLAKNIQYF
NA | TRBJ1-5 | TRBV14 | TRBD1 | TGTGCCAGCAGCCAAGCCCGGACAGGGCCGAGCAATCAGCCCCAGCATTTT | CASSQARTGPSNQPQHF
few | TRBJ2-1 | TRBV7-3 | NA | TGTGCCAGCAGTCAAGGCAGCGGAGTCTACAATGAGCAGTTCTTC | CASSQGSGVYNEQFF
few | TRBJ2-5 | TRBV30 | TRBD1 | TGTGCCTGGAGTAGCGGACAGGGGGTAGAGACCCAGTACTTC | CAWSSGQGVETQYF
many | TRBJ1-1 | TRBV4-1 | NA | TGCGCCAGCAGCCAACGGGAGGAAGCTTTCTTT | CASSQREEAFF
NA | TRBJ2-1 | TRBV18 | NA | TGTGCCAGCTCACCACCACGTTACAATGAGCAGTTCTTC | CASSPPRYNEQFF
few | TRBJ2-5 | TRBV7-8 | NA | TGTGCCAGCAGCTTCTTGGTCGACTACCAAGAGACCCAGTACTTC | CASSFLVDYQETQYF
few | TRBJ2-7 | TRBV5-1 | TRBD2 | TGCGCCAGCAGCTTTAGTGGAGCGGGAGGCTACGAGCAGTACTTC | CASSFSGAGGYEQYF
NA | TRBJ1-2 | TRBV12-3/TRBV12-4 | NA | TGTGCCAGCAGCTCGGGCCCCAGGGTTGACTACACCTTC | CASSSGPRVDYTF
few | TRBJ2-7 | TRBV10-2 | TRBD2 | TGCGCCCTCAGTAGATGGCGGGAGAGCGCCTACGAGCAGTACTTC | CALSRWRESAYEQYF
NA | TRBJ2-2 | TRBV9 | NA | TGTGCCAGCACCGGGCCGAACACCGGGGAGCTGTTTTTT | CASTGPNTGELFF
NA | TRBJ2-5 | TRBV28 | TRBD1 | TGTGCCAGCACCCTTCGGACAGGGAAACAAGAGACCCAGTACTTC | CASTLRTGKQETQYF
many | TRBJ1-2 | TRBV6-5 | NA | TGTGCCAGCAGTTTACAGGGCAGTGGCTACACCTTC | CASSLQGSGYTF
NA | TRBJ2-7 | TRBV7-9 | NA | TGTGCCAGCAGCCCGGGGTCGATCAAGGGGCAGTACTTC | CASSPGSIKGQYF
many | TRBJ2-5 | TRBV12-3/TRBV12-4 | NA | TGTGCCAGCAGTTTATACGGGGCCTCGGTCGAGACCCAGTACTTC | CASSLYGASVETQYF
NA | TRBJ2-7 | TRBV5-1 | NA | TGCGCCAGCAGCTTGGTCCCAGGGGCTCTCTCCTACGAGCAGTACTTC | CASSLVPGALSYEQYF
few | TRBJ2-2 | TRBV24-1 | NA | TGTGCCACCTCGCGATCCCAACCGAACACCGGGGAGCTGTTTTTT | CATSRSQPNTGELFF
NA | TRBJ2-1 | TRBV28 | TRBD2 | TGTGCCAGCAAGTTTAGCGGGGCCTACAATGAGCAGTTCTTC | CASKFSGAYNEQFF
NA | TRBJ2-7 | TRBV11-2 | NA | TGTGCCAGCAGCTTTATGGGAGGGATGACAGGGTATCCCTACGAGCAGTACTTC | CASSFMGGMTGYPYEQYF
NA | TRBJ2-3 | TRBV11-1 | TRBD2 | TGTGCCAGCAGCTTAGTTGCGGGAGATCTCCAAAGCACAGATACGCAGTATTTT | CASSLVAGDLQSTDTQYF
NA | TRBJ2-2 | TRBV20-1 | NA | TGCAGTGCTAGAGGGAGGAGGGGCGAAGACACCGGGGAGCTGTTTTTT | CSARGRRGEDTGELFF